This T cell receptor beta chain was identified in a study of post-analysis software for immune sequencing data. Study in general: Patients had relapsing-remitting, secondary progressive or progressive-relapsing multiple sclerosis; some lacked subtype.

The study, taken as a whole, reports: Those samples that were prepared in the same batch co-clustered strongly by F measure. Normalized Chao1 diversity in multiple sclerosis patients fell significantly below that of controls. A handful of TRBV segments were significantly more frequent in patients than in controls. TRBV5-6, TRBV5-1 and TRBV20-1 were among these segments.

Unique molecular identifiers tagged the TCR beta cDNA libraries. MiXCR, run by TCRdb on the PCR reads, gives a single entry per CDR3 protein. The repertoire holds 550,000 to 700,000 distinct CDR3 sequences, 44% seen once, with around 1.7% in the top ten. Per the germline V gene, CDR1 is SGDLS and CDR2 is YYNGEE. With 0 bases removed from V and 0 bases from J, the gap between germline ends came to 9 bases. CDR3 size: 15 residues. In the case of this clonotype: What it binds is unknown.

The TCR comes from a girl aged 10 to 17 with multiple sclerosis. Source material: blood. The chain carries TRBV9 and TRBJ2-5; tentative D call: TRBD2 (5 bases). In DNA, the CDR3 is TGTGCCAGCAGCGTAGGAGGGCTAGACCAAGAGACCCAGTACTTC. It translates to CASSVGGLDQETQYF.